This entry is about one T cell receptor beta chain. The same CDR3 can be traced to other DNA sequences in this sample. Original data processing: ImmunoSEQ only sent back junction sequences with no quality scores, so filtering was done differently. TCRdb's table, derived via immunoSEQ multiplex PCR, lists solely in-frame clones and lacks some. V, J and clone size are those of that table, while D and trimming were read from the DNA. Here the sample spans about 600,000 clones, 98% being singletons. The CDR3 covers 14 residues. With V trimmed by 1 base and J by 3 bases, 0 bases remained unmatched. The germline gives CDR1 SEHNR, CDR2 FQNEAQ (reference sequence). Naive CD8 populations comprised CD45RO-negative cells positively selected for CCR7, excluding terminally differentiated effector memory CD45RA+ cells. This sample is part of a study of shared clonotypes between healthy human individuals.

The specimen sequenced was naive CD8+ T cells sorted from blood. The chain is built from TRBV7-9 and TRBJ2-7; 10 nucleotides align to TRBD1. The TCR was taken from a man younger than 45 in good health. CDR3 bases: TGTGCCAGCAGCTTAGGGGACAGGGGCTACGAGCAGTACTTC. Translation: CASSLGDRGYEQYF.